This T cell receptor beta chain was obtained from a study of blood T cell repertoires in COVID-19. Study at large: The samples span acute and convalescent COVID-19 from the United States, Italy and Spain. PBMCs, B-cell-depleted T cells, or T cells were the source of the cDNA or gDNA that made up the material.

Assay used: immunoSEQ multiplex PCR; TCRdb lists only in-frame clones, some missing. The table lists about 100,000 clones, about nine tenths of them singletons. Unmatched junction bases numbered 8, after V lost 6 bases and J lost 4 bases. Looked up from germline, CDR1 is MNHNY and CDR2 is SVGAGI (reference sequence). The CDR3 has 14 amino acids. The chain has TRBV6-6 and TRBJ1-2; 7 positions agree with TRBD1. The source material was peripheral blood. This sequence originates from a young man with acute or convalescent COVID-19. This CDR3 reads CASSVSGTVYGYTF. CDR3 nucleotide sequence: TGTGCCAGCAGCGTCTCCGGGACAGTCTATGGCTACACCTTC.